This T cell receptor beta chain was recovered during a study of blood T cell repertoires in COVID-19. Clones were read by immunoSEQ multiplex PCR, and TCRdb kept only the in-frame ones, dropping some. The sample contains 100,000 to 150,000 clones, 80% of which appear only once. This clone appeared once. Germline V gene lookup returns CDR1 MNHEY and CDR2 SMNVEV (reference sequence). Trimming took 6 bases from V and 1 from J, leaving 13 bases between them. CDR3 size: 14 residues. V usage is TRBV27 and J usage is TRBJ2-7; D may be TRBD1 (6 bases). The sequence was collected from a human donor in a cohort sampled during active COVID-19. Material: peripheral blood. CDR3 nucleotide sequence: TGTGCCAGCAGAAGACAGGCTGGATCCTACGAGCAGTACTTC. Amino acid sequence: CASRRQAGSYEQYF.